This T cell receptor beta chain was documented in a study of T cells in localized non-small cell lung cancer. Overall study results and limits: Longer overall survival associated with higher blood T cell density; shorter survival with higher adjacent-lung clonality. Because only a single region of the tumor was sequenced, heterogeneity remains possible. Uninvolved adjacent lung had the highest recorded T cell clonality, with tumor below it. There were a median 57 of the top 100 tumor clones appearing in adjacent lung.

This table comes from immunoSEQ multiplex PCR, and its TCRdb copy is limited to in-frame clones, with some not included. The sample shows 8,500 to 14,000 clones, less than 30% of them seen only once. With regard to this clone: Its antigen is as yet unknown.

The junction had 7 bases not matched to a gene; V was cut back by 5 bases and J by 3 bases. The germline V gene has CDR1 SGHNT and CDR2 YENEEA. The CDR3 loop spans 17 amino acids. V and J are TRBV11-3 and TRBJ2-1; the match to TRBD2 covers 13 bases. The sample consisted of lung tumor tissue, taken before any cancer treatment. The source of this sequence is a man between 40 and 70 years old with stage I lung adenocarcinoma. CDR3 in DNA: TGTGCCAGCAGCCCATGGGGACTAGCGGGGAACTACAATGAGCAGTTCTTC. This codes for CASSPWGLAGNYNEQFF.